The present T cell receptor beta chain was sequenced within a study of blood T cell repertoires in COVID-19. TCRdb keeps only in-frame clones here, not all; method: immunoSEQ multiplex PCR. Seen here are about 180,000 clones, approximately 78% observed once, and the top ten hold around 11%. This clonotype was sampled from an elderly woman with COVID-19, enrolled during active disease. Sample: peripheral blood.

The CDR3 bases are TGTGCCAGCAGTTCCCCCTCCGGGACACAGAGGAATGGCTACACCTTC. It encodes CASSSPSGTQRNGYTF. The chain has TRBV28 and TRBJ1-2; perhaps TRBD1 as D (6 bases). From germline, CDR1 is MDHEN and CDR2 SYDVKM. Trimming removed 4 bases from V and 6 bases from J, with 21 bases in between. This CDR3 is built from 16 residues.